This T cell receptor beta chain was sequenced during a study of glioma-infiltrating T cells (dated by TCRdb to the mid-2010s). Background on the whole study: TCR alpha- and beta-chain repertoires were sequenced from glioma tissue, non-neoplastic brain tissue and matched peripheral blood mononuclear cells. Each tissue-infiltrating repertoire was compared with the same patient's peripheral blood repertoire to measure divergence between tissue and blood T-cell populations. Three low-grade glioma patients, under ten primary glioblastoma patients and three non-glioma patients contributing non-neoplastic brain tissue were included in the paired cohort.

General findings and caveats noted by the study authors: Group comparisons were based on small numbers of patients: three non-neoplastic, three low-grade glioma and roughly 8 glioblastoma patients. Tissue and blood shared very few CDR3 sequences, a result attributed to high CDR3 diversity and limited sampling. VJ-independent divergence between tissue and blood was found to be below expectation in non-neoplastic patients but above expectation in all gliomas, particularly low-grade gliomas.

This clonotype was recorded at least ten times. Its antigen specificity is not known. It has no much larger one-base neighbor in the sample; base qualities were not kept. After removal of 1 base from V and 11 bases from J, the junction retains 0 bases not matched to a gene. CDR3 length: 12 amino acids, cysteine to phenylalanine. Only the CDR3 region is kept as DNA, spanning 36 bases read in frame from base 1. Taken from the germline V gene, the CDR1 and CDR2 loops are LGHNA and YSLEER. TCR alpha and beta CDR3 regions were amplified with the iRepertoire nested amplicon-rescue multiplex PCR (arm-PCR) platform from RNA. The input for one-step reverse transcription and amplification was 100-400 ng of tissue mRNA or PBMC total RNA. Following bead purification, Illumina adapters were added by a secondary multiplex PCR, and the libraries were gel-purified between 200 and 400 bp. The libraries contained internal 6-nucleotide barcodes that were used for demultiplexing. Libraries were sequenced on an Illumina MiSeq with 2x220 or 2x250 nucleotide paired-end reads. Concerning the study's data processing: Paired reads were merged with FLASH 1.2.11 and aligned to the GRCh37 human genome with BWA-MEM before extracting TRA and TRB reads. V and J assignment used an IMGT-derived reference of cassette sequences and CDR3 motifs that included pseudogenes. Reads were translated in three frames, and productive CDR3s were defined by a C…FGXG motif without stop codons. Unique combinations of V-J cassette pair and CDR3 amino acid sequence were defined as clonotypes. Hamming distance filtering was applied to reads, with thresholds set by the sequence error rate of each sample in mapped regions. In-frame beta chains were kept once TCRdb had trimmed the public reads at Q25 with fastp and called clones with MiXCR. A single entry per CDR3 protein holds the most common genes and DNA from its merged rows. None of the V and J calls come from the authors' own analysis; TCRdb made them. For this sample the table gives approximately 110,000 distinct CDR3 sequences, of which less than 30% were detected only once. The top ten constitute just under 35% of the sample.

The chain is assembled from TRBV4-3 and TRBJ2-3; TRBD1 agrees with 10 junctional bases. The clonotype comes from a human donor with low-grade glioma or glioblastoma, undergoing nonglioma brain surgery, or in good health (not recorded which). Sequencing was carried out using glioma tissue, nonneoplastic brain tissue, or PBMCs (not recorded which). The DNA sequence is given as TGCGCCAGCAGCCAAGGGGACAGGGGGCAGTATTTT. This encodes CASSQGDRGQYF.